The 2 T cell receptor beta chains presented below share a single source sample, sequenced in a study of T cells in Graves' hyperthyroidism and ophthalmopathy. Amplification yielded TCR beta CDR3 regions, with RNA transcripts as the source. The HTBI primer set drove a first-round RT-PCR of the TCR CDR3. TCRdb recomputed calls from the multiplex PCR reads with MiXCR, one row per CDR3 protein. The table shows a few hundred thousand distinct CDR3 sequences, with about 18% occurring only once. The sequencing input was blood. These receptors were taken from a woman aged 45-65 years with Graves' hyperthyroidism.

V is TRBV6-6 and J is TRBJ2-2, with no clear D. Trimming left V 0 bases short and J 5 bases short, with 10 bases between. CDR1 MNHNY and CDR2 SVGAGI come from the germline V gene (reference sequence). The CDR3 covers 15 residues. CDR3 DNA: TGTGCCAGCAGTTACTCGACTGGGTGGACCGGGGAGCTGTTTTTT. Protein: CASSYSTGWTGELFF.

V is TRBV19 and J is TRBJ2-7; 7 nucleotides line up with TRBD2. From germline, CDR1 is LNHDA and CDR2 SQIVND (reference sequence). V was pared by 6 bases and J by 6 bases, with 8 bases of the junction left unmatched. CDR3 size: 13 residues. The chain's CDR3 is CASSPTTSAEQYV. The DNA of the CDR3 is TGTGCCAGTAGCCCTACTACTAGCGCCGAGCAGTACGTC.